This T cell receptor (beta chain) originates from a study of regulatory and conventional T cells in RAG deficiency. Overall study findings and caveats: Shannon entropy fell and Simpson indices rose in RAG-deficient patients. In Omenn syndrome, Treg and Tconv repertoires overlapped >85%. Sorted Omenn CD25-high CD127-low cells may not be bona fide Tregs.

Blood CD4+ CD25-low CD127-high conventional T cells supplied the genomic DNA template. TCRdb's copy holds only in-frame clones and misses some; the assay was immunoSEQ multiplex PCR. This table holds some 22,000 clones, 85% to 95% found once. The junction had 11 bases not matched to a gene; V was cut back by 3 bases and J by 7 bases. This CDR3 is built from 15 residues. Germline loops: CDR1 MGHDK, CDR2 SYGVNS. About this clone: The antigen is undetermined.

The same data also went into a second study, on regulatory T cells. That paper notes: The primer mix had 52 TRBV and 13 TRBJ primers. Skewed V and J usage and few unique V-J pairs marked patient repertoires, most in Tregs.

The receptor comes from a human donor in good health. The V call is TRBV25-1, the J call TRBJ2-5; TRBD1 agrees at 7 bases. Sample: CD4+ T cells sorted from blood. The CDR3 bases are TGTGCCAGCAGTGATCGGACGAGACGACAGGGGACCCAGTACTTC. Its translation: CASSDRTRRQGTQYF.